The sample holds a few counts of the clone carrying this T cell receptor (delta chain). TCRdb reanalysed the reads with CATT. The data hold under 3,500 delta-chain clones, with 40% to 55% observed a single time. This record comes from a study of gamma-delta chains in newborns, infants, children. The CDR3 length is 20 residues. Trimming cost V 5 bases and J 0 bases; bases outside gene matches: 15. Germline V gene data show CDR1 as TSWWSYY and CDR2 as QGS. This specimen consisted of blood, obtained at baseline. The V gene is TRDV1, the J gene TRDJ1; 13 bases line up with TRDD3. This clonotype was obtained from a child who received the measles vaccine. The CDR3 protein is CALGLIPPRLGDTYTDKLIF. The CDR3 DNA sequence: TGTGCTCTTGGGCTGATACCTCCCAGACTGGGGGATACGTACACCGATAAACTCATCTTT.